Each of the 22 T cell receptor beta chains below was sequenced from the same sample in a study of T cell clonotyping in hematopoietic cell transplantation. Time point defined: recipient sample about 28 days before transplant, after cytoreduction. TCRdb's table, derived via immunoSEQ multiplex PCR, lists solely in-frame clones and lacks some. The table records 25,000 to 30,000 clones, about 92% of them present only once. The source was peripheral blood mononuclear cells, collected before stem cell transplant. Receptors originate from a man in his fifties with acute myeloid leukemia. Some clones in this sample may be carry-over from other donors' samples.

This chain joins TRBV19 and TRBJ1-5; perhaps TRBD1 as D (5 bases). The germline CDR1 and CDR2 sequences are LNHDA and SQIVND (reference sequence). Trimming stripped 3 bases from V and 0 bases from J, with 15 bases between. The length of the CDR3 is 17 residues. The CDR3, as DNA: TGTGCCAGTAGTATGGCGTGGCAACAGGTTAGCAATCAGCCCCAGCATTTT. This sequence encodes CASSMAWQQVSNQPQHF.

This clone has just one count. The V gene is TRBV6-5, the J gene TRBJ2-5; 8 nucleotides match TRBD2. The germline gives CDR1 MNHEY, CDR2 SVGAGI. The CDR3 has 14 residues. With 7 bases clipped from V and 2 bases from J, the junction kept 6 bases outside the gene matches. DNA for the CDR3: TGTGCCAGCACCGACGGGGGGGGGCAAGAGACCCAGTACTTC. Residues: CASTDGGGQETQYF.

The rearrangement joins TRBV27 to TRBJ1-5, with D perhaps matching TRBD1 (6 bases). V dropped 6 bases and J dropped 6 bases, with 18 bases sitting between them. This CDR3 region has 15 residues. Looked up from germline, CDR1 is MNHEY and CDR2 is SMNVEV (reference sequence). The CDR3 bases are TGTGCCAGCAGCCACAGGGCAAGTCTTTCTCAGCCCCAGCATTTT. It encodes CASSHRASLSQPQHF.

The chain uses TRBV11-2 and TRBJ1-5, with D possibly TRBD1 on 6 matching bases. This CDR3 is built from 15 residues. Germline V gene sequence: CDR1 SGHAT, CDR2 FQNNGV. Trimming took off 0 bases at V and 6 bases at J, with 12 bases between the two ends. This CDR3 reads CASSLEPGASQPQHF. CDR3 sequence (DNA): TGTGCCAGCAGCTTAGAGCCAGGGGCAAGTCAGCCCCAGCATTTT.

This chain uses TRBV6-1 with TRBJ1-4; 7 positions agree with TRBD1. Germline V gene data show CDR1 as MNHNS and CDR2 as SASEGT. The CDR3 is 15 amino acids. Trimming took 6 bases from V and 3 from J; bases not matched to a gene: 7. CDR3 nucleotides: TGTGCCAGCAGGCAGGGGGGGATGGCTAATGAAAAACTGTTTTTT. Its translation: CASRQGGMANEKLFF.

In its sample, this clone was seen once. J is TRBJ2-7 and V is TRBV28; D unresolved. Germline CDR1 is MDHEN and CDR2 is SYDVKM. V dropped 2 bases and J dropped 0 bases, with 8 bases sitting between them. The CDR3 totals 14 residues. Written as DNA, the CDR3 is TGTGCCAGCAGTTTACTGGACCGCTCCTACGAGCAGTACTTC. Amino acid sequence: CASSLLDRSYEQYF. The variable domain in full, completed from reference TRBV28 and TRBJ2-7, reads DVKVTQSSRYLVKRTGEKVFLECVQDMDHENMFWYRQDPGLGLRLIYFSYDVKMKEKGDIPEGYSVSREKKERFSLILESASTNQTSMYLCASSLLDRSYEQYFGPGTRLTVT.

The chain couples TRBV28 to TRBJ1-4; 9 bases match TRBD1. Germline CDR1 reads MDHEN; CDR2 reads SYDVKM. This CDR3 region has 16 residues. With 4 bases clipped from V and 0 bases from J, the junction kept 3 bases outside the gene matches. CDR3 in amino acids: CASSSRQGATNEKLFF. The CDR3 region has the DNA TGTGCCAGCAGTTCCCGACAGGGGGCAACTAATGAAAAACTGTTTTTT.

The rearrangement uses TRBV7-9 and TRBJ1-2; 8 bases are a match to TRBD1. This CDR3 contains 12 residues. Germline V gives CDR1 SEHNR, CDR2 FQNEAQ (reference sequence). This CDR3 is CAEDRANYGYTF. The CDR3 DNA is TGTGCTGAGGACAGGGCTAACTATGGCTACACCTTC. The complete variable domain, with remaining parts taken from reference TRBV7-9 and TRBJ1-2, reads DTGVSQNPRHKITKRGQNVTFRCDPISEHNRLYWYRQTLGQGPEFLTYFQNEAQLEKSRLLSDRFSAERPKGSFSTLEIQRTEQGDSAMYLCAEDRANYGYTFGSGTRLTVV.

The chain couples TRBV5-4 to TRBJ2-6, with TRBD2 identical over 9 bases. CDR1 and CDR2 (germline): SGHNT, YYREEE (reference sequence). Losses at the gene ends were 9 bases for V and 0 bases for J; bases not matched to a gene: 7. This CDR3 is 16 amino acids long. CDR3 protein: CAIYSGSDSGANVLTF. The CDR3 DNA reads as TGTGCCATCTATAGCGGGAGCGACTCTGGGGCCAACGTCCTGACTTTC.

The gene calls are TRBV4-1 and TRBJ2-7, with D possibly called TRBD1 or TRBD2 (5 bases each). Trimming took off 1 base at V and 6 bases at J, with 10 bases between the two ends. The CDR3 is made up of 13 amino acids. CDR1 and CDR2 from the germline V gene are MGHRA and YSYEKL. CDR3 sequence reads: CASSQGGVGEQYF. DNA for the CDR3: TGCGCCAGCAGCCAAGGAGGGGTGGGCGAGCAGTACTTC.

The chain couples TRBV7-2 to TRBJ1-2; D possibly corresponds to TRBD1 (6 bases). The CDR3 covers 16 residues. Germline-derived CDR1 and CDR2 are SGHTA and FQGNSA. V was shortened by 0 bases and J by 8 bases, with 19 bases between the two germline ends. DNA of the CDR3: TGTGCCAGCAGCTTAGCGCACTCCGGGGGGCAGTACGGCTACACCTTC. Translated, it gives CASSLAHSGGQYGYTF. The full variable domain, with the rest looked up from reference TRBV7-2 and TRBJ1-2, is GAGVSQSPSNKVTEKGKDVELRCDPISGHTALYWYRQSLGQGLEFLIYFQGNSAPDKSGLPSDRFSAERTGGSVSTLTIQRTQQEDSAVYLCASSLAHSGGQYGYTFGSGTRLTVV.

The V call is TRBV7-8, the J call TRBJ1-3; D remains ambiguous. Germline values: CDR1 SGHVS, CDR2 FQNEAQ. The CDR3 is made up of 13 amino acids. Trimming left V 1 base short and J 4 bases short, with 5 bases between. As DNA, the CDR3 is TGTGCCAGCAGCTTAGACTCCGGAAACACCATATATTTT. Translating gives CASSLDSGNTIYF.

The V call is TRBV7-9, the J call TRBJ1-2, with unresolved D. Trimming removed 6 bases at V and 2 bases at J, with 19 bases between. The CDR3 consists of 16 residues. From germline, CDR1 is SEHNR and CDR2 FQNEAQ (reference sequence). CDR3 sequence reads: CASSYRGNRANYGYTF. In nucleotides, the CDR3 is TGTGCCAGCAGTTATAGAGGGAACCGGGCGAACTATGGCTACACCTTC.

The chain uses TRBV7-2 and TRBJ1-2, with D possibly TRBD1 on 6 matching bases. Germline CDR1 and CDR2: SGHTA and FQGNSA. The V and J ends lost 4 bases and 1 base respectively, with 13 bases between them. This CDR3 is 15 amino acids long. The CDR3 region has the DNA TGTGCCAGCAGCTCTGCAGGGGTTAGTAACTATGGCTACACCTTC. Its protein product is CASSSAGVSNYGYTF.

The J gene is TRBJ2-6, the V gene TRBV29-1, with TRBD1 identical over 8 bases. Per the germline V gene, CDR1 is SQVTM and CDR2 is ANQGSEA. The CDR3 runs 17 residues. Unmatched junction bases numbered 10, after V lost 6 bases and J lost 0 bases. The CDR3 loop reads CSVGLGTGSSGANVLTF. In nucleotides, the CDR3 is TGCAGCGTGGGCCTAGGGACAGGCTCCTCTGGGGCCAACGTCCTGACTTTC.

This sequence joins TRBV19 and TRBJ2-5, with TRBD1 matching 7 bases. Trimming cost V 3 bases and J 1 base; bases outside gene matches: 2. The CDR3 is 14 residues long. The germline gives CDR1 LNHDA, CDR2 SQIVND (reference sequence). For the CDR3, the DNA is TGTGCCAGTAGTATCAGGACAGGCCAAGAGACCCAGTACTTC. It is translated as CASSIRTGQETQYF.

This clone was seen just once. The chain couples TRBV9 to TRBJ2-7, with D perhaps given as TRBD1 or TRBD2 (6 bases each). The CDR3 covers 15 residues. Trimming removed 0 bases from V and 6 bases from J, with 16 bases in between. From germline, CDR1 is SGDLS and CDR2 YYNGEE. The CDR3 loop reads CASSVEGGSRSEQYF. CDR3 DNA: TGTGCCAGCAGCGTAGAGGGGGGATCGCGAAGCGAGCAGTACTTC.

J is TRBJ2-6 and V is TRBV30, with 7 bases identical to TRBD1. J gave up 2 bases and V 6 bases, and 13 bases lay outside the gene matches. The germline gives CDR1 GTSNPN, CDR2 SVGIG (reference sequence). The CDR3 runs 17 residues. The CDR3 here is CACQTGKGSAGANVLTF. CDR3 coding DNA: TGTGCCTGCCAGACAGGGAAGGGGTCAGCTGGGGCCAACGTCCTGACTTTC.

J is TRBJ1-2 and V is TRBV10-3, with D hard to call. Looked up from germline, CDR1 is ENHRY and CDR2 is SYGVKD. Deletions cut 7 bases from V and 7 bases from J, with 22 bases between. The CDR3 is 15 residues long. The chain's CDR3 is CAIKRKGPLEGGYTF. The CDR3 DNA reads as TGTGCCATCAAAAGGAAGGGCCCGCTGGAGGGTGGCTACACCTTC.

The CDR3 nucleotides read TGCGCCAGCAGTCGGGACAGGGGGGACCAAGAGACCCAGTACTTC. Translating gives CASSRDRGDQETQYF. J is TRBJ2-5 and V is TRBV4-3; 11 positions match TRBD1. CDR1 is LGHNA, CDR2 YSLEER, per germline. J was trimmed by 0 bases and V by 6 bases; bases with no gene match: 3. There are 15 residues in the CDR3.

The chain employs TRBV5-6 and TRBJ2-2; 9 nucleotides match TRBD1. Germline V CDR1 and CDR2: SGHDT, YYEEEE. The V and J ends lost 4 bases and 3 bases, in that order; junction bases with no gene match: 7. This CDR3 spans 16 amino acids. CDR3 in amino acids: CASSRGTGFDTGELFF. The CDR3 DNA is TGTGCCAGCAGCCGCGGGACAGGGTTTGACACCGGGGAGCTGTTTTTT.

The J gene is TRBJ2-3, the V gene TRBV5-1; TRBD1 is a possible D gene (6 bases). The V and J ends lost 7 bases and 5 bases respectively, with 17 bases between them. This CDR3 has 14 residues. CDR1 and CDR2 (germline): SGHRS, YFSETQ. CDR3 protein: CASLQGAKGDTQYF. The CDR3 DNA reads as TGCGCCAGCCTACAGGGCGCTAAGGGAGATACGCAGTATTTT.